This TCR beta chain was observed in a study of post-analysis software for immune sequencing data. Study-wide points: For normalized Chao1 diversity, multiple sclerosis patients scored significantly lower than controls did. There were roughly five TRBV segments more frequent in patients than controls, and TRBV5-6, TRBV5-1 and TRBV20-1 were among them.

There are 14 residues in the CDR3. Germline V gives CDR1 DFQATT, CDR2 SNEGSKA (reference sequence). The V gene lost 5 bases and the J gene lost 11 bases, with 24 bases spanning the gap. This clonotype was counted only a few times. The target antigen is unknown. Unique molecular identifiers were built into the TCR beta cDNA libraries. From about 0.98 to 11 million T cells, 500,000 or so cDNA molecules were obtained. MiXCR, applied by TCRdb to the PCR reads, yields one record per CDR3 protein. The sample holds under 900,000 distinct CDR3 sequences, roughly 58% seen once. The specimen sequenced was blood. The chain employs TRBV20-1 and TRBJ2-5; D is undetermined. This TCR was sampled from a girl aged 5 to 17 with multiple sclerosis. CDR3 sequence (DNA): TGCAGTGCTGAATCCCGGGCCCAGCCCCAACAGCAGTACTTC. Translated, it gives CSAESRAQPQQQYF.